The 7 T cell receptor beta chains given below trace back to one sample, sequenced in a study of long-term antiretroviral therapy in people with HIV. Runs used v3.0 of the immunoSEQ assay and were done at survey level. Generated by immunoSEQ multiplex PCR, the TCRdb table keeps only in-frame clones and is missing some. The repertoire includes approximately 30,000 clones, around four fifths of them detected once, and approximately 11% sits in the top ten. The sample was unsorted PBMCs, taken 0.8 years before starting antiretroviral therapy. All receptors come from a man between 18 and 35 years old with HIV.

The chain carries TRBV10-3 and TRBJ2-3; 11 bases align to TRBD1. The V segment lost 4 bases and the J segment 6 bases; nucleotides outside the gene matches: 15. CDR3 size: 18 residues. CDR1 ENHRY and CDR2 SYGVKD come from the germline V gene. The CDR3 protein is CAISVGQGAYIFGDTQYF. In DNA form, the CDR3 reads TGTGCCATCAGTGTCGGACAGGGGGCATACATCTTCGGGGATACGCAGTATTTT.

V is TRBV4-1 and J is TRBJ1-1; D is unclear. In germline, CDR1 is MGHRA, CDR2 YSYEKL. The V and J ends lost 0 bases and 3 bases respectively, with 11 bases between them. The CDR3 is made up of 15 amino acids. CDR3: CASSQELGPYTEAFF. CDR3 coding DNA: TGCGCCAGCAGCCAAGAACTAGGACCGTACACTGAAGCTTTCTTT.

The chain is built from TRBV5-4 and TRBJ1-6, with a possible D match to TRBD1 (5 bases). Germline V gives CDR1 SGHNT, CDR2 YYREEE (reference sequence). The CDR3 extends over 15 amino acids. Trimming shortened V by 3 bases and J by 7 bases, and 14 bases separated the two germline ends. DNA for the CDR3: TGTGCCAGCAGCTCCCAGGGAGAGGGGAATTCACCCCTCCACTTT. It yields the protein CASSSQGEGNSPLHF.

The J gene is TRBJ2-5, the V gene TRBV5-5; D gene ambiguous. CDR1 and CDR2 from the germline V gene are SGHKS and YYEKEE (reference sequence). The CDR3 extends over 15 amino acids. V gave up 3 bases and J gave up 5 bases, with 17 bases separating them. The CDR3 DNA reads as TGTGCCAGCAGCTGGGATCCGAACGTTAGGGAGACCCAGTACTTC. Translated: CASSWDPNVRETQYF.

The chain employs TRBV18 and TRBJ2-7; D is possibly TRBD1 (5 bases). The germline V gene encodes CDR1 KGHSH and CDR2 LQKENI. V was cut by 2 bases and J by 3 bases, with 8 bases left in between. The CDR3 loop spans 13 amino acids. CDR3 nucleotides: TGTGCCAGCTCACCAGAACAGGTCTACGAGCAGTACTTC. Residues: CASSPEQVYEQYF.

The V call is TRBV5-4, the J call TRBJ1-1; the D gene is possibly TRBD1 (5 bases). Germline values: CDR1 SGHNT, CDR2 YYREEE (reference sequence). Deletions cut 0 bases from V and 4 bases from J, with 13 bases between. The CDR3 has 15 amino acids. The CDR3 nucleotides are TGTGCCAGCAGCTTGGTAGGGCGCGGGGGCACTGAAGCTTTCTTT. It translates to CASSLVGRGGTEAFF.

The rearrangement joins TRBV7-8 to TRBJ2-1, with 13 bases fitting TRBD2. The CDR3 contains 18 residues. The germline gives CDR1 SGHVS, CDR2 FQNEAQ. Trimming cost V 7 bases and J 6 bases; bases outside gene matches: 15. For the CDR3, the DNA is TGTGCCAGCACCAAGGGACTAGCGGGGCCCAAAGGGGGCAATGAGCAGTTCTTC. It yields the protein CASTKGLAGPKGGNEQFF.